This T cell receptor (beta chain) is from a study of blood T cells in healthy people across ages. Overall study context: With template switching, about one barcoded beta molecule was captured per two T cells.

General study results and limits: Among T cells, TCR beta diversity per million cells dropped roughly linearly as age rose.

Of note for this clonotype: As yet, its antigen is unknown.

V lost 4 bases, J lost 3 bases, and 6 bases stayed unmatched. CDR1 MGHRA and CDR2 YSYEKL come from the germline V gene. The CDR3 sequence is 15 residues long. A sample-barcoded 5' primer and a J-beta primer mix were used in a second PCR of about 7 to 12 cycles. Every cDNA molecule bore a tag from a template-switch adaptor containing 12 random nucleotides. TCRdb processed the 5' RACE reads anew with MiXCR; each CDR3 protein has one entry. The table has 600,000 to 850,000 distinct CDR3 sequences, 40% to 45% seen once. The TCR sequence derives from a woman in her sixties or seventies in good health. Source material: blood. This rearrangement joins TRBV4-1 to TRBJ2-7, with TRBD2 identical over 10 bases. CDR3 in amino acids: CASSRGLAEIYEQYF. The CDR3 region has the DNA TGCGCCAGCAGCCGTGGACTAGCGGAGATCTACGAGCAGTACTTC.